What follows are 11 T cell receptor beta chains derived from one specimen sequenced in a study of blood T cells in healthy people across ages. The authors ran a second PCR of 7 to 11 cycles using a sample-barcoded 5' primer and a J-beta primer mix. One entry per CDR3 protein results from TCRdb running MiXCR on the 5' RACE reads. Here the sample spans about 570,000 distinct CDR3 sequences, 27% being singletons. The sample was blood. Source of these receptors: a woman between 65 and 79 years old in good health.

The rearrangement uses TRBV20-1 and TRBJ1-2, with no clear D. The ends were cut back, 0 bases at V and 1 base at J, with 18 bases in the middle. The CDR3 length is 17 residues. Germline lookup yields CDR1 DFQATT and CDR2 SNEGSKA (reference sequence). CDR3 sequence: CSARDGSKQLVNYGYTF. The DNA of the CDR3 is TGCAGTGCTAGAGATGGCTCTAAACAGTTGGTTAACTATGGCTACACCTTC.

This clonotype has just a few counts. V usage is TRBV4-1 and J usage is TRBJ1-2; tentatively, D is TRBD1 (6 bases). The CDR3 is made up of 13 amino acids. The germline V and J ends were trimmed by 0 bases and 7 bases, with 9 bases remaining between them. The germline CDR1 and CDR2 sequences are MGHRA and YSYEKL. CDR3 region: CASSQEGASGYTF. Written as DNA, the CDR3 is TGCGCCAGCAGCCAAGAGGGGGCGAGTGGCTACACCTTC.

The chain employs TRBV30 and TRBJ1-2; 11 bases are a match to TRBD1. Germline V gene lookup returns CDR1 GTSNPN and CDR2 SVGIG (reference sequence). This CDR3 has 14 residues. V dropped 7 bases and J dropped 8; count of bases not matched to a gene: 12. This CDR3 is CAYQEDRGRRGYTF. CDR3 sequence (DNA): TGTGCCTACCAGGAGGACAGGGGGCGTCGGGGCTACACCTTC.

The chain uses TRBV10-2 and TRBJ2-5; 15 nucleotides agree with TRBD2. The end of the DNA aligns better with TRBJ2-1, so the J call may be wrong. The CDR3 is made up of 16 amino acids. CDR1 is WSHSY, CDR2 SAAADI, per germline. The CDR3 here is CASRKGLAGGIYEQFF. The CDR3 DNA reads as TGCGCCAGCAGAAAGGGACTAGCGGGGGGAATCTATGAGCAGTTCTTC.

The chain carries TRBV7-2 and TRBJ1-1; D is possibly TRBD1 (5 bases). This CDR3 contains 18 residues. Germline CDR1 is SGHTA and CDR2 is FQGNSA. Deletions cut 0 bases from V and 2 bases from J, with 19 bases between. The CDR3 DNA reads TGTGCCAGCAGCTTAGCGAGGGGTAACAGGTTACGTAACACTGAAGCTTTCTTT. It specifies CASSLARGNRLRNTEAFF.

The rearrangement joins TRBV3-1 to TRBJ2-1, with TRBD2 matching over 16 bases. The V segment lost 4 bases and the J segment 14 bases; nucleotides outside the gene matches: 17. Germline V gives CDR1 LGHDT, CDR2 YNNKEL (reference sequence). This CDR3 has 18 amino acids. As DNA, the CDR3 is TGTGCCAGCAGCCGGATCCTTAACCCCGGGACTAGCGGGGGGGCGAAGTTCTTC. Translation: CASSRILNPGTSGGAKFF.

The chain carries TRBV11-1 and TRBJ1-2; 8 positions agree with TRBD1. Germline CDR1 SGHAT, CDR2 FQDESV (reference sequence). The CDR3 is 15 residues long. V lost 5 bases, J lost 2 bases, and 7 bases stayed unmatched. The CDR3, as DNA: TGTGCCAGCAGCCCGGACAGGGAAACAAACTATGGCTACACCTTC. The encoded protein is CASSPDRETNYGYTF.

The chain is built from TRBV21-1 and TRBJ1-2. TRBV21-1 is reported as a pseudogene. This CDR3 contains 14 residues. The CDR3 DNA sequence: TGTGCCAGCAGCCTTCGGACCTTGATCTATGGCTACACCTTC. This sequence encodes CASSLRTLIYGYTF.

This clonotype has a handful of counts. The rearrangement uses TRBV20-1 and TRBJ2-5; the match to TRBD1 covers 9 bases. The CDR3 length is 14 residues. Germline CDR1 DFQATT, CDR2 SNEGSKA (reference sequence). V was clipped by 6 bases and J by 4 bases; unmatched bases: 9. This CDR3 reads CSAMKQGAGETQYF. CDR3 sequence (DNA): TGCAGTGCAATGAAACAGGGGGCTGGAGAGACCCAGTACTTC.

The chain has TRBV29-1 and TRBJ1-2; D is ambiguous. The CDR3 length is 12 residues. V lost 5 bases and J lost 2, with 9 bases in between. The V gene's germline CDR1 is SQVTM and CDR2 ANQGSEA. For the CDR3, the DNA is TGCAGCGTTCGCCCAACGAACTATGGCTACACCTTC. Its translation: CSVRPTNYGYTF.

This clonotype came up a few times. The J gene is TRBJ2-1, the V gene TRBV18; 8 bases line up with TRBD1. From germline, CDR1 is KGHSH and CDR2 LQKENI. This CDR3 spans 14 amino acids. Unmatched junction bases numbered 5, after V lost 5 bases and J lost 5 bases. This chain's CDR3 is CASSKQTGDNEQFF. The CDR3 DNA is TGTGCCAGCTCAAAGCAGACAGGGGACAATGAGCAGTTCTTC. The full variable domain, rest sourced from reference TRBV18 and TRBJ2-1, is NAGVMQNPRHLVRRRGQEARLRCSPMKGHSHVYWYRQLPEEGLKFMVYLQKENIIDESGMPKERFSAEFPKEGPSILRIQQVVRGDSAAYFCASSKQTGDNEQFFGPGTRLTVL.